This record looks at one T cell receptor beta chain sequence and its context. Its antigen is not known. The same CDR3 arises from other DNA sequences in this sample as well. V was trimmed by 6 bases and J by 6 bases, leaving 9 bases between them. The CDR3 is 12 residues long. Germline lookup yields CDR1 MDHEN and CDR2 SYDVKM. This specimen belongs to a study of shared clonotypes between healthy human individuals. Broader study findings: The rarefaction results pointed to incomplete sorted-subset sequencing despite large depth. Clonotypes shared by all four sorted-subset donors had higher generation probabilities than non-shared clonotypes.

Every subset had its genomic DNA shared out evenly among several immunoSEQ plates. Data came from immunoSEQ multiplex PCR; TCRdb stores just in-frame clones and leaves some out. The sample has some 2.3 million clones, approximately 93% seen once. Sequenced sample: naive CD4+ T cells from PBMCs. Sample subset: CD45RA+ positively selected. The sequence came from a man between 18 and 29 years old in good health. Some clones in this sample may be carry-over from other donors' samples. The J gene is TRBJ1-5, the V gene TRBV28; maybe TRBD1 (5 bases). The CDR3 sequence is CASRPGGQPQHF. CDR3 DNA: TGTGCCAGCAGGCCCGGGGGTCAGCCCCAGCATTTT.